Below, 17 T cell receptor beta chains from the same sample are listed, as sequenced in a study of T cells after yellow fever vaccination. TCRdb passed the 5' RACE reads through MiXCR, listing each CDR3 protein once. The sample records a few hundred thousand distinct CDR3 sequences, 19% being singletons. The material was PBMCs, obtained 15 days after the yellow fever booster vaccination. These receptors originate from a man between 25 and 39 years old who received the YFV17D yellow fever vaccine.

The chain links TRBV6-4 to TRBJ2-7; unclear D gene. The CDR3 has 11 amino acids. Germline V gene data show CDR1 as MRHNA and CDR2 as SNTAGT. V was trimmed by 6 bases and J by 6 bases, leaving 9 bases between them. CDR3: CASSPPAEQYF. Here the CDR3 DNA reads TGTGCCAGCAGCCCCCCAGCCGAGCAGTACTTC.

The chain employs TRBV21-1 and TRBJ2-1; the table names TRBD2, a call not compared with the DNA. TRBV21-1 is a pseudogene locus. This CDR3 has 17 residues. The CDR3 region has the DNA TGTGCCAGCAGCCATCAGCGGACCGAGGGTCCCTACAATGAGCAGTTCTTC. Protein: CASSHQRTEGPYNEQFF.

This sequence joins TRBV20-1 and TRBJ2-1; TRBD2 aligns across 9 bases. Per the germline V gene, CDR1 is DFQATT and CDR2 is SNEGSKA (reference sequence). Trimming removed 5 bases from V and 7 bases from J; junction bases left unmatched: 6. The CDR3 length is 13 residues. CDR3 sequence: CSAVGLAWNEQFF. CDR3 sequence (DNA): TGCAGTGCTGTCGGACTAGCGTGGAATGAGCAGTTCTTC.

There are a few counts of this clonotype. The V gene is TRBV20-1, the J gene TRBJ1-5, with D maybe TRBD1 (5 bases). Germline CDR1 and CDR2: DFQATT and SNEGSKA (reference sequence). The CDR3 is 15 residues long. V shed 6 bases and J shed 4 bases, with 19 bases lying between them. CDR3 nucleotide sequence: TGCAGTGCCCGCCAGGCGGGGGTGGGGAATCAGCCCCAGCATTTT. Translation gives CSARQAGVGNQPQHF.

The rearrangement joins TRBV4-3 to TRBJ2-7, with unresolved D. The CDR3 contains 13 residues. Trimming removed 0 bases at V and 2 bases at J, with 5 bases between. Germline V gene data show CDR1 as LGHNA and CDR2 as YSLEER. The CDR3 reads CASSQESTYEQYF. CDR3 in DNA: TGCGCCAGCAGCCAAGAAAGTACCTACGAGCAGTACTTC.

This clonotype turned up a few times. This chain connects TRBV6-5 to TRBJ2-1; possibly TRBD2 for D (6 bases). The CDR3 is made up of 14 amino acids. Between the trimmed V and J ends, which lost 5 bases and 7 bases, there was a span of 15 bases. Germline values: CDR1 MNHEY, CDR2 SVGAGI. The CDR3 sequence is CASSPWSGTNEQFF. CDR3 DNA: TGTGCCAGCAGTCCCTGGTCGGGGACTAATGAGCAGTTCTTC.

This clonotype was counted a few times. V gene TRBV20-1 combines with J gene TRBJ2-7; the D gene is possibly TRBD1 (5 bases). This CDR3 is 13 amino acids long. CDR1 is DFQATT, CDR2 SNEGSKA, per germline (reference sequence). Trimming removed 5 bases at V and 4 bases at J, with 15 bases between. The CDR3 region is CSAGYQGMYEQYF. The CDR3 bases are TGCAGTGCTGGATATCAGGGAATGTACGAGCAGTACTTC.

This clonotype was observed a handful of times. The chain is built from TRBV24-1 and TRBJ2-4; D not certain. This CDR3 has 10 amino acids. The V gene's germline CDR1 is KGHDR and CDR2 SFDVKD. V was pared by 10 bases and J by 7 bases, with 7 bases between. The CDR3 region is CATSTNIQYF. The CDR3 DNA sequence: TGTGCCACGAGTACGAACATTCAGTACTTC.

This clonotype was counted a few times. The rearrangement links TRBV20-1 to TRBJ1-1, with TRBD1 as a possible D gene (5 bases). The CDR3 consists of 12 residues. Germline CDR1 is DFQATT and CDR2 is SNEGSKA (reference sequence). Between the trimmed V and J ends, which lost 2 bases and 3 bases, there was a span of 7 bases. The CDR3 protein is CSARTGYTEAFF. The DNA of the CDR3 is TGCAGTGCTAGAACAGGTTACACTGAAGCTTTCTTT.

The J gene is TRBJ1-2, the V gene TRBV20-1; D is unresolved. The V end was cut by 4 bases, the J end by 4 bases, with 13 bases between. This CDR3 is 13 amino acids long. CDR1 is DFQATT, CDR2 SNEGSKA, per germline (reference sequence). The CDR3: CSAMDPPGYGYTF. The CDR3 DNA reads as TGCAGTGCTATGGACCCTCCTGGCTATGGCTACACCTTC.

The table lists this clonotype with many counts. Mismatch with germline at one junction end may stem from a read error. The genes are TRBV5-1 and TRBJ2-2; D unclear. CDR3 length equals 12 residues. Germline V lookup: CDR1 SGHRS, CDR2 YFSETQ. The CDR3 loop reads CASSLDTGELFF. CDR3 nucleotide sequence: TGTGCCAGCAGCTTGGACACCGGGGAGCTGTTTTTT. Full variable domain (missing parts from reference TRBV5-1 and TRBJ2-2): KAGVTQTPRYLIKTRGQQVTLSCSPISGHRSVSWYQQTPGQGLQFLFEYFSETQRNKGNFPGRFSGRQFSNSRSEMNVSTLELGDSALYLCASSLDTGELFFGEGSRLTVL.

J is TRBJ2-1 and V is TRBV20-1, with 10 nucleotides matching TRBD2. This CDR3 is built from 15 residues. The V and J ends lost 6 bases and 6 bases, in that order; junction bases with no gene match: 11. The V gene's germline CDR1 is DFQATT and CDR2 SNEGSKA (reference sequence). CDR3 nucleotides: TGCAGTGCCCGGCCCGGGACTAGCGTCCCCAATGAGCAGTTCTTC. As protein: CSARPGTSVPNEQFF.

The DNA of the CDR3 is TGCGCCAGCTTGGGACTAGCGGGAGGGCCCAATGAGCAGTTCTTC. Translating it yields CASLGLAGGPNEQFF. The J gene is TRBJ2-1, the V gene TRBV5-1; 16 nucleotides align to TRBD2. V trimming: 7 bases; J trimming: 6 bases; junction bases outside the gene matches: 4. CDR1 and CDR2 (germline): SGHRS, YFSETQ. The CDR3 extends over 15 amino acids.

A few counts support this clonotype. The chain carries TRBV29-1 and TRBJ2-7, with TRBD1 as a possible D gene (5 bases). The V gene's germline CDR1 is SQVTM and CDR2 ANQGSEA. V lost 6 bases, J lost 0 bases, and 12 bases lay in between. The CDR3 loop spans 13 amino acids. In nucleotides, the CDR3 is TGCAGCGTAGGGGCTCCCTACTCCTACGAGCAGTACTTC. It translates to CSVGAPYSYEQYF.

This chain joins TRBV20-1 and TRBJ1-1; TRBD1 agrees at 7 bases. This CDR3 region has 15 residues. Germline values: CDR1 DFQATT, CDR2 SNEGSKA (reference sequence). After removal of 4 bases from V and 8 bases from J, the junction contained 16 bases not matched to a gene. The CDR3 bases are TGCAGTGCTAAAAGGGGCGCGGCAACCAGGGGGGAAGCTTTCTTT. Its translation is CSAKRGAATRGEAFF.

This clonotype showed up just a few times. This chain joins TRBV28 and TRBJ1-2; D is unclear. Germline assignment: CDR1 MDHEN and CDR2 SYDVKM. V shed 6 bases and J shed 2 bases, with 7 bases lying between them. The CDR3 is 12 residues long. For the CDR3, the DNA is TGTGCCAGCAGGGAAGTAAACTATGGCTACACCTTC. This codes for CASREVNYGYTF.

This sequence joins TRBV7-9 and TRBJ1-5, with unresolved D. The CDR3 is 12 amino acids. Germline V CDR1 and CDR2: SEHNR, FQNEAQ (reference sequence). V was clipped by 4 bases and J by 7 bases, with 8 bases between them. The CDR3 DNA sequence: TGTGCCAGCAGCTCCCCCTCACAGCCCCAGCATTTT. Translation: CASSSPSQPQHF. Full variable domain (rest looked up from reference TRBV7-9 and TRBJ1-5): DTGVSQNPRHKITKRGQNVTFRCDPISEHNRLYWYRQTLGQGPEFLTYFQNEAQLEKSRLLSDRFSAERPKGSFSTLEIQRTEQGDSAMYLCASSSPSQPQHFGDGTRLSIL.